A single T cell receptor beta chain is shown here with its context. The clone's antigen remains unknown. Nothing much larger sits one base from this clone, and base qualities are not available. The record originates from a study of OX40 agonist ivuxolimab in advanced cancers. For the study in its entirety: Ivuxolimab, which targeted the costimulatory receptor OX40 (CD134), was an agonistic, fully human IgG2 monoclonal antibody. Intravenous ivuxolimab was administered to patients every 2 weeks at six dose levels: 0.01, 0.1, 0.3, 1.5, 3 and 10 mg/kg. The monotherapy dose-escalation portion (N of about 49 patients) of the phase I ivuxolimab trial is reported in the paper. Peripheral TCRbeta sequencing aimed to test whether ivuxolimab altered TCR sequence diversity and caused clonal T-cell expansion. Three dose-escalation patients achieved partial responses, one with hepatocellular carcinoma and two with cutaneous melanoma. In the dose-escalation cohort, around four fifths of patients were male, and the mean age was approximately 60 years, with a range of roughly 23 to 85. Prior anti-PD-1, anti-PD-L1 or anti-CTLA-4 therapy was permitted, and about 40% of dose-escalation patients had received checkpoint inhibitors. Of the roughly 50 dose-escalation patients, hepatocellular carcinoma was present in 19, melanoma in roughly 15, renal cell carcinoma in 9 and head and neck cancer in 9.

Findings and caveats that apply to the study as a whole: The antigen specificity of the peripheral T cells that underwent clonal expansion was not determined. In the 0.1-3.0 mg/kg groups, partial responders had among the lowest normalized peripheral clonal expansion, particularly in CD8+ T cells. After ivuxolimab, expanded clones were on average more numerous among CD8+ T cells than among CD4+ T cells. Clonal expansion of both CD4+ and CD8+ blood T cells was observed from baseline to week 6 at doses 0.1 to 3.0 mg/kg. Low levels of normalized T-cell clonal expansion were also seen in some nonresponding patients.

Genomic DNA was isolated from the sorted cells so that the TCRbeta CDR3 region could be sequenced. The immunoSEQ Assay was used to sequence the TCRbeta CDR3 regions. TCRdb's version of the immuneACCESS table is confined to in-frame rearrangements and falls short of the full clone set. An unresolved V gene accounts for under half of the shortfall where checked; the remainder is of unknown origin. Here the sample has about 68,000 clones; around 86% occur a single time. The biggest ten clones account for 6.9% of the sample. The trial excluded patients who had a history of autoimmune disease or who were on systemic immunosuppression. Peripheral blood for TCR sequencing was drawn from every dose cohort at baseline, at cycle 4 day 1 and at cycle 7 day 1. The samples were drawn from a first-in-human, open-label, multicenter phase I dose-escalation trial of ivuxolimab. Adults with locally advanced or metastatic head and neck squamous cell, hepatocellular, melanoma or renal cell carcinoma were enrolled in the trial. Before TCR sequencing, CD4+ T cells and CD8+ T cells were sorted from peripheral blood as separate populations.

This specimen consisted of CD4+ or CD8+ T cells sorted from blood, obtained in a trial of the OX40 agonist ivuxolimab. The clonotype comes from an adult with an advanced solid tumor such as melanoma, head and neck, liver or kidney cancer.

The nucleotides are TGTGCCAGCAGTTCCGGACAGGGGGGGGACGAAAAACTGTTTTTT. This yields the protein CASSSGQGGDEKLFF. This receptor chain uses TRBV5-8 and TRBJ1-4; 10 bases in the junction line up with TRBD1. V ends up 5 bases short and J 8 bases short, with an unmatched junction base count of 9. The CDR3 has 15 amino acids, counting the end cysteine and phenylalanine. Here the CDR3 DNA is all that survives: 45 bases in frame from base 1. CDR1 and CDR2 are drawn from the germline V gene: SGHTS, YDEGEE.